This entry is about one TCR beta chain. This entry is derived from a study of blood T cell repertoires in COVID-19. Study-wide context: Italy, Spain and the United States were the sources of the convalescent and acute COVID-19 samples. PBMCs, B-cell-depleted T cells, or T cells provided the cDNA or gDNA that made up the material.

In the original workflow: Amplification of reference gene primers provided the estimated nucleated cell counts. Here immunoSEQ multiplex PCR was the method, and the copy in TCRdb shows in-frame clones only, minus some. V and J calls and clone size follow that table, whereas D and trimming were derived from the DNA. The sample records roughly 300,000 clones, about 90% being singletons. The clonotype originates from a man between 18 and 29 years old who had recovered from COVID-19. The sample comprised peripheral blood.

In DNA form, the CDR3 reads TGTGCCAGCAGTCGACTAGCGGGGGTAAATGAGCAGTTCTTC. Amino acid sequence: CASSRLAGVNEQFF. The rearrangement joins TRBV6-6 to TRBJ2-1, with 12 bases identical to TRBD2. The germline CDR1 and CDR2 sequences are MNHNY and SVGAGI (reference sequence). CDR3 size: 14 residues. V lost 5 bases to trimming and J lost 7 bases; unmatched junction nucleotides: 3.